The 13 T cell receptor beta chains below were found in one sample sequenced in a study of cytomegalovirus exposure and HLA in healthy donors. Primers for the PCR totalled 60 Vbeta and 13 Jbeta. Sequencing used immunoSEQ multiplex PCR; TCRdb keeps in-frame clones, though not all of them. There are roughly 160,000 clones in the sample; just under 80% occur only once, and 1% lies in the top ten. The source material was PBMCs. The source is a woman in her fifties or sixties in good health and CMV-seropositive.

The rearrangement links TRBV5-8 to TRBJ1-5; TRBD1 matches 8 bases. CDR3 length: 14 amino acids. Unmatched junction bases numbered 3, after V lost 2 bases and J lost 5 bases. Germline lookup yields CDR1 SGHTS and CDR2 YDEGEE. The CDR3 nucleotides are TGTGCCAGCAGCTTAACAGGGGGGGATCAGCCCCAGCATTTT. The encoded protein is CASSLTGGDQPQHF.

V gene TRBV2 combines with J gene TRBJ1-3; 11 bases are shared with TRBD1. The germline V gene encodes CDR1 SNHLY and CDR2 FYNNEI. This CDR3 has 16 residues. The ends lost 7 bases at V and 1 base at J; junction bases unmatched: 6. Written as DNA, the CDR3 is TGTGCCAGCACAGGACAGGGGGCTTCTTCTGGAAACACCATATATTTT. Translation: CASTGQGASSGNTIYF.

The V and J genes are TRBV30 and TRBJ2-2; TRBD2 agrees at 12 bases. This CDR3 has 16 amino acids. In germline, CDR1 is GTSNPN, CDR2 SVGIG (reference sequence). The ends lost 3 bases at V and 1 base at J; junction bases unmatched: 3. The CDR3 coding sequence is TGTGCCTGGAGGGGACTAGCGGGCCTGAACACCGGGGAGCTGTTTTTT. It yields the protein CAWRGLAGLNTGELFF.

This clone has just a few counts. This chain links TRBV5-8 with TRBJ2-3, with a possible D match to TRBD2 (6 bases). V was shortened by 6 bases and J by 2 bases, with 16 bases between the two germline ends. Germline V lookup: CDR1 SGHTS, CDR2 YDEGEE. The CDR3 extends over 15 amino acids. The CDR3: CASTRWAGTTDTQYF. The CDR3 DNA reads as TGTGCCAGCACCCGGTGGGCGGGAACCACAGATACGCAGTATTTT.

The chain links TRBV7-3 to TRBJ2-7, with TRBD1 identical over 7 bases. The CDR3 consists of 14 residues. The trim removed 5 bases at V and 2 bases at J, leaving 6 bases unmatched. Per germline, CDR1 SGHTA and CDR2 FQGTGA. The CDR3 nucleotides read TGTGCCAGCAGCGCCTACAGGGGTCCCTACGAGCAGTACTTC. Its translation: CASSAYRGPYEQYF.

Of note for this clone: One end of the junction varies from germline; a read error may be responsible. The CDR3 sequence is CSSSITIHRQYF. CDR3 nucleotides: TGTTCCAGCAGCATAACGATCCATAGGCAGTACTTC. V and J are TRBV7-9 and TRBJ2-7; D unresolved. The CDR3 consists of 12 residues. Germline CDR1 and CDR2: SEHNR and FQNEAQ (reference sequence).

The rearrangement joins TRBV27 to TRBJ2-1; D is possibly TRBD1 (6 bases). Germline CDR1 is MNHEY and CDR2 is SMNVEV (reference sequence). CDR3 length: 14 residues. Deletions cut 8 bases from V and 3 bases from J, with 14 bases between. The CDR3 bases are TGTGCCAGCGGAACAGGGTCGGGCTACAATGAGCAGTTCTTC. Translating it yields CASGTGSGYNEQFF.

V gene TRBV6-5 combines with J gene TRBJ1-4; 7 bases line up with TRBD1. CDR3 length equals 16 residues. Trimming removed 2 bases from V and 13 bases from J; junction bases left unmatched: 16. Germline CDR1 and CDR2: MNHEY and SVGAGI. The CDR3 DNA reads as TGTGCCAGCAGTTACGTAATACAGGGGCCGTGGTTTAGACTGTTTTTT. Translating gives CASSYVIQGPWFRLFF.

V and J are TRBV28 and TRBJ1-5; possible D gene TRBD1, 6 bases. CDR1 and CDR2 from the germline V gene are MDHEN and SYDVKM. V was clipped by 3 bases and J by 3 bases, with 12 bases between them. There are 15 residues in the CDR3. The CDR3 coding sequence is TGTGCCAGCAGTTTGCCGGGGGGCAACAATCAGCCCCAGCATTTT. Translated, it gives CASSLPGGNNQPQHF.

V is TRBV7-9 and J is TRBJ2-7; 8 bases align to TRBD1. V was pared by 4 bases and J by 2 bases, with 4 bases of the junction left unmatched. CDR3 size: 14 residues. Germline V gene sequence: CDR1 SEHNR, CDR2 FQNEAQ (reference sequence). CDR3: CASSSWTGTYEQYF. Written as DNA, the CDR3 is TGTGCCAGCAGCTCCTGGACAGGGACCTACGAGCAGTACTTC.

The rearrangement uses TRBV13 and TRBJ1-6; no definite D call. The V and J ends lost 3 bases and 6 bases respectively, with 9 bases between them. The CDR3 is made up of 14 amino acids. CDR1 is PRHDT and CDR2 is FYEKMQ in the germline V gene (reference sequence). CDR3 coding DNA: TGTGCCAGCAGCTTTGGGCGCAGTAATTCACCCCTCCACTTT. This encodes CASSFGRSNSPLHF.

The rearrangement uses TRBV6-6 and TRBJ2-1; the match to TRBD1 covers 7 bases. The germline V gene has CDR1 MNHNY and CDR2 SVGAGI (reference sequence). The trim removed 6 bases at V and 4 bases at J, leaving 6 bases unmatched. This CDR3 spans 14 amino acids. The CDR3 DNA is TGTGCCAGCAGGAGGACAGGAGAATACAATGAGCAGTTCTTC. Its protein product is CASRRTGEYNEQFF.

J is TRBJ1-1 and V is TRBV6-6, with 8 bases fitting TRBD1. The ends lost 0 bases at V and 7 bases at J; junction bases unmatched: 4. The CDR3 is made up of 14 amino acids. CDR1 MNHNY and CDR2 SVGAGI come from the germline V gene (reference sequence). This chain's CDR3 is CASSYSDRALEAFF. For the CDR3, the DNA is TGTGCCAGCAGTTACTCGGACAGGGCGCTTGAAGCTTTCTTT.